This T cell receptor beta chain was sequenced in a study of OX40 agonist ivuxolimab in advanced cancers. Study context: An agonistic human IgG2 monoclonal antibody against OX40 (CD134) was given. Dose-escalation cases comprised hepatocellular carcinoma, melanoma, renal cell or head and neck cancer. At 0.01 to 10 mg/kg, ivuxolimab was administered intravenously to patients every 2 weeks.

This table comes from immunoSEQ multiplex PCR, and its TCRdb copy is limited to in-frame clones, with some not included. The sample contains some 73,000 clones, approximately 86% of which appear only once. This clone showed up just once. Sequenced material: CD4+ or CD8+ T cells sorted from blood, taken in a trial of the OX40 agonist ivuxolimab. The receptor comes from an adult with an advanced solid tumor such as melanoma, head and neck, liver or kidney cancer.

CDR3 nucleotide sequence: TGTGCCAGCAGTGAAGCGCAGACTGGCCTTAATGAAAAACTGTTTTTT. Translating gives CASSEAQTGLNEKLFF. This chain connects TRBV6-1 to TRBJ1-4; the D is unclear. The CDR3 sequence is 16 residues long. Looked up from germline, CDR1 is MNHNS and CDR2 is SASEGT. Between the trimmed V and J ends, which lost 0 bases and 4 bases, there was a span of 12 bases.